The 29 T cell receptor beta chains reported below all come from one sample, sequenced in a study of shared clonotypes between healthy human individuals (dated by TCRdb to 2018 to 2021). Libraries were constructed by the immunoSEQ multiplex PCR assay. The table comes from immuneACCESS by way of TCRdb, which keeps in-frame sequences with V and J called. Part of the clones is missing from these tables; in studies checked, under half for an unresolved V gene and the rest for unknown reasons. Within this sample are 110,000 or so clones, with about two thirds of them counted one time only. The ten largest clones represent around 24% of the sample. Source material: memory CD8+ T cells sorted from blood. The cell subset or site tag for this specimen amounts to: CD45RO+ cells pooled with CCR7-negative TemRA cells. These receptors all stem from a woman in her thirties in good health.

The chain has TRBV28 and TRBJ1-5; a weak D match, TRBD1 (5 bases). Germline values: CDR1 MDHEN, CDR2 SYDVKM. Trimming removed 1 base from V and 4 bases from J, with 11 bases in between. The CDR3 covers 15 residues. The CDR3 spells CASSLSLQGNQPQHF. The CDR3 DNA sequence: TGTGCCAGCAGTTTATCGCTCCAGGGTAATCAGCCCCAGCATTTT.

The chain combines TRBV19 with TRBJ1-1; the D is unclear. V was trimmed by 6 bases and J by 7 bases, leaving 15 bases between them. The CDR3 covers 13 residues. Looked up from germline, CDR1 is LNHDA and CDR2 is SQIVND (reference sequence). CDR3 protein: CASSLWTADEAFF. In nucleotides, the CDR3 is TGTGCCAGTAGCCTATGGACTGCCGATGAAGCTTTCTTT.

This chain uses TRBV16 with TRBJ2-7; 7 bases map to TRBD2. This CDR3 contains 14 residues. With 3 bases clipped from V and 4 bases from J, the junction kept 6 bases outside the gene matches. Germline-derived CDR1 and CDR2 are KGHSY and FQNENV. This CDR3 reads CASSQNGRSYEQYF. The CDR3 DNA follows: TGTGCCAGCAGCCAGAACGGGAGGTCGTACGAGCAGTACTTC. Full variable domain (outside the CDR3, taken from reference TRBV16 and TRBJ2-7): GEEVAQTPKHLVRGEGQKAKLYCAPIKGHSYVFWYQQVLKNEFKFLISFQNENVFDETGMPKERFSAKCLPNSPCSLEIQATKLEDSAVYFCASSQNGRSYEQYFGPGTRLTVT.

The chain employs TRBV14 and TRBJ2-7; no clear D. Trimming left V 1 base short and J 3 bases short, with 7 bases between. The CDR3 has 13 residues. Germline V CDR1 and CDR2: SGHDN, FVKESK. The CDR3 is CASSQGHLYEQYF. For the CDR3, the DNA is TGTGCCAGCAGCCAAGGACACCTCTACGAGCAGTACTTC.

Regarding this clone: A clone one base away is much larger, so this may be a read error. Other nucleotide sequences in the sample specify the same CDR3. The chain joins TRBV30 to TRBJ2-7; D possibly matches TRBD1 or TRBD2 (5 bases each). With 1 base removed from V and 7 bases from J, the gap between germline ends came to 11 bases. Germline CDR1 and CDR2: GTSNPN and SVGIG (reference sequence). The length of the CDR3 is 12 residues. Written as DNA, the CDR3 is TGTGCCTGGAGTGCGGGGCTAGGGGAGCAGTACTTC. Amino acids: CAWSAGLGEQYF.

The V call is TRBV19, the J call TRBJ1-5; no firm D call. CDR3 length: 13 residues. Germline V gene sequence: CDR1 LNHDA, CDR2 SQIVND (reference sequence). Trimming removed 4 bases from V and 5 bases from J, with 9 bases in between. CDR3 region: CASSTQRYQPQHF. The DNA for the CDR3 is TGTGCCAGTAGTACACAGCGTTATCAGCCCCAGCATTTT. The whole variable domain, remainder taken from reference TRBV19 and TRBJ1-5, is DGGITQSPKYLFRKEGQNVTLSCEQNLNHDAMYWYRQDPGQGLRLIYYSQIVNDFQKGDIAEGYSVSREKKESFPLTVTSAQKNPTAFYLCASSTQRYQPQHFGDGTRLSIL.

The rearrangement joins TRBV7-9 to TRBJ2-1, with D hard to call. The CDR3 length is 12 residues. The V end was cut by 5 bases, the J end by 9 bases, with 11 bases between. Germline V gene sequence: CDR1 SEHNR, CDR2 FQNEAQ (reference sequence). CDR3 residues: CASSESRSEQFF. CDR3 in DNA: TGTGCCAGCAGCGAAAGTAGGAGTGAGCAGTTCTTC.

The rearrangement uses TRBV28 and TRBJ2-6; D gene unclear. Trimming took off 6 bases at V and 2 bases at J, with 14 bases between the two ends. Germline CDR1 and CDR2: MDHEN and SYDVKM. CDR3 length: 16 residues. Here the CDR3 reads CASRKVGEPGANVLTF. The CDR3 DNA sequence: TGTGCCAGCAGGAAGGTTGGGGAACCTGGGGCCAACGTCCTGACTTTC.

The chain is built from TRBV14 and TRBJ2-1, with D perhaps matching TRBD1 (5 bases). Trimming shortened V by 7 bases and J by 7 bases, and 23 bases separated the two germline ends. Germline V gives CDR1 SGHDN, CDR2 FVKESK. The CDR3 is 16 residues long. The CDR3, as DNA: TGTGCCAGCACCTCAACGGCGGAGATGTCAGGGAATGAGCAGTTCTTC. It yields the protein CASTSTAEMSGNEQFF.

This clone was counted between two and nine times. The chain combines TRBV27 with TRBJ1-5, with D hard to call. Germline V gene data show CDR1 as MNHEY and CDR2 as SMNVEV (reference sequence). Trimming cost V 5 bases and J 0 bases, with 5 bases left between them. There are 13 residues in the CDR3. CDR3 sequence (DNA): TGTGCCAGCAGTGCCAATAGCAATCAGCCCCAGCATTTT. This sequence encodes CASSANSNQPQHF.

The V gene is TRBV14, the J gene TRBJ1-1; D is perhaps TRBD1 (6 bases). Trimming took 4 bases from V and 1 from J, leaving 25 bases between them. Germline CDR1 reads SGHDN; CDR2 reads FVKESK. The CDR3 runs 19 residues. This CDR3 reads CASSPIARVWGAGNTEAFF. In DNA form, the CDR3 reads TGTGCCAGCAGCCCTATCGCAAGGGTGTGGGGGGCGGGGAACACTGAAGCTTTCTTT. Together with reference TRBV14 and TRBJ1-1, the CDR3 gives the full variable domain: EAGVTQFPSHSVIEKGQTVTLRCDPISGHDNLYWYRRVMGKEIKFLLHFVKESKQDESGMPNNRFLAERTGGTYSTLKVQPAELEDSGVYFCASSPIARVWGAGNTEAFFGQGTRLTVV.

J is TRBJ2-7 and V is TRBV25-1, with 8 bases lining up with TRBD1. Looked up from germline, CDR1 is MGHDK and CDR2 is SYGVNS. V trimming: 8 bases; J trimming: 3 bases; junction bases outside the gene matches: 3. CDR3 size: 12 residues. CDR3 sequence: CASGGTGYEQYF. The CDR3 nucleotides are TGTGCCAGCGGGGGGACAGGCTACGAGCAGTACTTC.

The chain recombines TRBV5-4 with TRBJ2-7; TRBD1 agrees at 7 bases. The V and J ends lost 3 bases and 2 bases, in that order; junction bases with no gene match: 2. The CDR3 is 13 residues long. The V gene's germline CDR1 is SGHNT and CDR2 YYREEE (reference sequence). The CDR3 protein is CASSWTGAYEQYF. For the CDR3, the DNA is TGTGCCAGCAGCTGGACAGGAGCCTACGAGCAGTACTTC.

This sequence joins TRBV9 and TRBJ2-1; 8 bases line up with TRBD2. With V trimmed by 4 bases and J by 7 bases, 13 bases remained unmatched. Germline V gene sequence: CDR1 SGDLS, CDR2 YYNGEE. The CDR3 totals 16 residues. CDR3 bases: TGTGCCAGCAGCTCCACCCTAGCGGGTATTATGAATGAGCAGTTCTTC. It is translated as CASSSTLAGIMNEQFF.

V usage is TRBV6-6 and J usage is TRBJ2-5, with unresolved D. Trimming stripped 0 bases from V and 2 bases from J, with 13 bases between. The CDR3 covers 16 residues. Germline assignment: CDR1 MNHNY and CDR2 SVGAGI (reference sequence). The CDR3 coding sequence is TGTGCCAGCAGTTACTCGATCGACGGGCCACAAGAGACCCAGTACTTC. Its translation: CASSYSIDGPQETQYF.

This clone was picked up one time. The V gene is TRBV4-2, the J gene TRBJ2-7; 9 bases match TRBD2. The V gene end was trimmed by 5 bases and the J gene end by 4 bases; junction bases not matched to a gene: 9. Germline CDR1 and CDR2: LGHNA and YNFKEQ. There are 15 residues in the CDR3. The DNA for the CDR3 is TGTGCCAGCAGCTCCTCCGGGACTAGCCGATACGAGCAGTACTTC. This sequence encodes CASSSSGTSRYEQYF.

The rearrangement uses TRBV28 and TRBJ2-2; TRBD2 is a possible D gene (5 bases). Trimming shortened V by 3 bases and J by 6 bases, and 14 bases separated the two germline ends. This CDR3 spans 15 amino acids. The germline gives CDR1 MDHEN, CDR2 SYDVKM. This chain's CDR3 is CASSFSAGMPGELFF. Written as DNA, the CDR3 is TGTGCCAGCAGTTTTTCCGCCGGGATGCCCGGGGAGCTGTTTTTT.

In this sample, this clone turned up many times. Other DNA sequences of this sample code for an identical CDR3. V gene TRBV5-1 combines with J gene TRBJ2-7, with 7 bases identical to TRBD1. The CDR3 runs to 13 residues. V lost 1 base to trimming and J lost 3 bases; unmatched junction nucleotides: 1. Germline V CDR1 and CDR2: SGHRS, YFSETQ. CDR3 in amino acids: CASSLRTGYEQYF. CDR3 bases: TGCGCCAGCAGCTTGAGGACAGGCTACGAGCAGTACTTC.

The chain has TRBV6-1 and TRBJ2-1; 11 nucleotides align to TRBD1. The germline CDR1 and CDR2 sequences are MNHNS and SASEGT. This CDR3 has 15 residues. The V segment lost 6 bases and the J segment 6 bases; nucleotides outside the gene matches: 7. In DNA form, the CDR3 reads TGTGCCAGCAGGACGGCCGGGACAGGGGGCAATGAGCAGTTCTTC. This translates into CASRTAGTGGNEQFF.

The chain uses TRBV5-8 and TRBJ2-1, with TRBD2 matching over 8 bases. Germline lookup yields CDR1 SGHTS and CDR2 YDEGEE. Losses at the gene ends were 0 bases for V and 3 bases for J; bases not matched to a gene: 8. The CDR3 totals 17 residues. The CDR3 loop reads CASSLAGTSISYNEQFF. CDR3 nucleotides: TGTGCCAGCAGCTTGGCTGGGACTAGTATAAGCTACAATGAGCAGTTCTTC. Drawing the rest from reference TRBV5-8 and TRBJ2-1, the complete variable domain is EAGVTQSPTHLIKTRGQQATLRCSPISGHTSVYWYQQALGLGLQFLLWYDEGEERNRGNFPPRFSGRQFPNYSSELNVNALELEDSALYLCASSLAGTSISYNEQFFGPGTRLTVL.

The chain combines TRBV29-1 with TRBJ2-7; D gene ambiguous. The V end was cut by 3 bases, the J end by 5 bases, with 8 bases between. Germline V gives CDR1 SQVTM, CDR2 ANQGSEA. The CDR3 covers 11 residues. CDR3 nucleotides: TGCAGCGTTGAGTGGAGCCACGAGCAGTACTTC. Translated, it gives CSVEWSHEQYF.

About this clone itself: This sequence is one base from a far larger clone and is likely a read error. The V and J genes are TRBV5-1 and TRBJ1-1, with D possibly TRBD1 on 6 matching bases. Germline V gene sequence: CDR1 SGHRS, CDR2 YFSETQ. With 0 bases removed from V and 1 base from J, the gap between germline ends came to 7 bases. The CDR3 has 14 amino acids. The CDR3 region is CASSLEGENTEAFF. The CDR3 DNA reads TGCGCCAGCAGCTTGGAGGGGGAGAACACTGAAGCTTTCTTT.

The V call is TRBV4-2, the J call TRBJ2-3; 9 bases are shared with TRBD2. The ends lost 2 bases at V and 6 bases at J; junction bases unmatched: 15. The CDR3 covers 18 residues. The germline V gene has CDR1 LGHNA and CDR2 YNFKEQ. The CDR3 DNA follows: TGTGCCAGCAGCCAATGGGGGTTCGCGGGAGGGCCGGGGGATACGCAGTATTTT. This codes for CASSQWGFAGGPGDTQYF.

The table lists this clone with a few counts. The rearrangement uses TRBV11-2 and TRBJ2-7; no clear D. The CDR3 totals 14 residues. V was clipped by 1 base and J by 2 bases, with 9 bases between them. From germline, CDR1 is SGHAT and CDR2 FQNNGV. The CDR3 region has the DNA TGTGCCAGCAGCTTAGTTCGTAATACCTACGAGCAGTACTTC. Translated: CASSLVRNTYEQYF.

The chain uses TRBV27 and TRBJ2-7, with 9 bases lining up with TRBD2. Trimming cost V 5 bases and J 2 bases; bases outside gene matches: 4. Germline lookup yields CDR1 MNHEY and CDR2 SMNVEV (reference sequence). The CDR3 sequence is 14 residues long. CDR3: CASSELAGAYEQYF. CDR3 DNA: TGTGCCAGCAGTGAATTAGCGGGGGCCTACGAGCAGTACTTC.

V is TRBV18 and J is TRBJ2-7, with 9 bases lining up with TRBD2. J was trimmed by 2 bases and V by 6 bases; bases with no gene match: 8. The CDR3 runs 15 residues. Germline values: CDR1 KGHSH, CDR2 LQKENI. CDR3: CASSSRREGTYEQYF. As DNA, the CDR3 is TGTGCCAGCTCCTCGAGGCGGGAGGGAACCTACGAGCAGTACTTC.

This rearrangement joins TRBV11-2 to TRBJ2-7, with unresolved D. CDR1 and CDR2 from the germline V gene are SGHAT and FQNNGV. V lost 5 bases to trimming and J lost 0 bases, with 8 bases between them. The CDR3 loop spans 13 amino acids. CDR3 nucleotides: TGTGCCAGCAGCGCCCTGAGCTCCTACGAGCAGTACTTC. Protein sequence: CASSALSSYEQYF.

The chain is built from TRBV25-1 and TRBJ2-7; 7 positions match TRBD2. The CDR3 loop spans 15 amino acids. CDR1 and CDR2 from the germline V gene are MGHDK and SYGVNS. J was trimmed by 6 bases and V by 4 bases; bases with no gene match: 12. In nucleotides, the CDR3 is TGTGCCAGCAGTGCTACGGGACTACAGCCCCCCGAGCAGTACTTC. Its translation: CASSATGLQPPEQYF.

The chain carries TRBV7-9 and TRBJ2-7; either TRBD1 or TRBD2 may fit D (5 bases each). Germline-derived CDR1 and CDR2 are SEHNR and FQNEAQ (reference sequence). This CDR3 has 13 amino acids. Trimming pared 7 bases from V and 4 bases from J, leaving 14 bases between. The CDR3 DNA follows: TGTGCCAGCACCGGGGACGAGGGGTACGAGCAGTACTTC. It encodes CASTGDEGYEQYF.